A selection of T cell receptor beta chains follows, all from one sample in a study of blood T cells in healthy people across ages. Each CDR3 protein is one row after TCRdb ran MiXCR on the 5' RACE reads. The repertoire includes 350,000 to 450,000 distinct CDR3 sequences, more than 45% of them detected once, and under 65% sits in the top ten. Sequencing input: blood. The receptors were sampled from a man between 60 and 75 years old in good health. Each CDR3 is given with its conserved first and last residue. The D gene is left open where the match is weak. Only part of the rows carry a size: once, few, many, or a class if the clone is expanded.

j_gene: TRBJ1-2
v_gene: TRBV27
d_gene: .
abundance: .
CDR3aa: CAGSFSSRYGYTF
CDR3nt: TGTGCCGGCAGTTTTTCCAGTCGCTATGGCTACACCTTC

j_gene: TRBJ2-4
v_gene: TRBV20-1
d_gene: .
abundance: .
CDR3aa: CSARDSHRGLAKNIQYF
CDR3nt: TGCAGTGCTAGAGATTCACACAGGGGACTAGCCAAAAACATTCAGTACTTC

j_gene: TRBJ2-7
v_gene: TRBV3-1
d_gene: .
abundance: few
CDR3aa: CASSQDAARYEQYF
CDR3nt: TGTGCCAGCAGCCAAGATGCGGCCCGCTACGAGCAGTACTTC

j_gene: TRBJ2-1
v_gene: TRBV4-2
d_gene: .
abundance: .
CDR3aa: CASSQDLEAGVNEQFF
CDR3nt: TGTGCCAGCAGCCAAGATTTGGAGGCAGGGGTCAATGAGCAGTTCTTC

j_gene: TRBJ2-1
v_gene: TRBV7-9
d_gene: .
abundance: many
CDR3aa: CASSEYGGSSYNEQFF
CDR3nt: TGTGCCAGCAGCGAGTATGGTGGGAGCTCCTACAATGAGCAGTTCTTC

j_gene: TRBJ1-6
v_gene: TRBV27
d_gene: .
abundance: many
CDR3aa: CASGRGASSPLHF
CDR3nt: TGTGCCAGCGGACGGGGGGCGAGTTCACCCCTCCACTTT

j_gene: TRBJ2-7
v_gene: TRBV20-1
d_gene: .
abundance: few
CDR3aa: CSARARPFYEQYF
CDR3nt: TGCAGTGCTAGAGCGCGGCCCTTCTACGAGCAGTACTTC

j_gene: TRBJ1-4
v_gene: TRBV27
d_gene: TRBD1
abundance: .
CDR3aa: CASSSYGTGEDEKLFF
CDR3nt: TGTGCCAGCAGTTCCTACGGGACAGGGGAGGATGAAAAACTGTTTTTT

j_gene: TRBJ2-1
v_gene: TRBV4-3
d_gene: .
abundance: .
CDR3aa: CASSQEPADEQFF
CDR3nt: TGCGCCAGCAGCCAAGAGCCAGCGGATGAGCAGTTCTTC

j_gene: TRBJ1-5
v_gene: TRBV25-1
d_gene: .
abundance: few
CDR3aa: CASSATGNQPQHF
CDR3nt: TGTGCCAGCAGTGCGACGGGGAATCAGCCCCAGCATTTT

j_gene: TRBJ2-5
v_gene: TRBV7-2
d_gene: TRBD2
abundance: .
CDR3aa: CASRSGAYQETQYF
CDR3nt: TGTGCCAGCCGGAGCGGGGCCTACCAAGAGACCCAGTACTTC

j_gene: TRBJ1-4
v_gene: TRBV2
d_gene: .
abundance: .
CDR3aa: CASSEPLGAATATNEKLFF
CDR3nt: TGTGCCAGCAGTGAACCCCTAGGGGCAGCTACTGCAACTAATGAAAAACTGTTTTTT

j_gene: TRBJ2-1
v_gene: TRBV6-2/TRBV6-3
d_gene: TRBD2
abundance: .
CDR3aa: CASRPGLAVYNELFF
CDR3nt: TGTGCCAGCAGACCGGGACTAGCGGTCTACAATGAGCTGTTCTTC

j_gene: TRBJ2-7
v_gene: TRBV25-1
d_gene: .
abundance: .
CDR3aa: CASSEPWTDLSSYEQYF
CDR3nt: TGTGCCAGCAGTGAACCTTGGACAGACCTTAGCTCCTACGAGCAGTACTTC

j_gene: TRBJ2-5
v_gene: TRBV27
d_gene: TRBD1
abundance: .
CDR3aa: CASSFWTGGLGETQYF
CDR3nt: TGTGCCAGCAGTTTCTGGACAGGGGGCTTAGGGGAGACCCAGTACTTC

j_gene: TRBJ2-7
v_gene: TRBV29-1
d_gene: TRBD2
abundance: .
CDR3aa: CSVATPSELAGGGEQYF
CDR3nt: TGCAGCGTTGCCACGCCATCCGAACTAGCGGGAGGGGGCGAGCAGTACTTC

j_gene: TRBJ1-2
v_gene: TRBV20-1
d_gene: .
abundance: .
CDR3aa: CSAQQGSGYTF
CDR3nt: TGCAGTGCCCAACAGGGTAGCGGCTACACCTTC

j_gene: TRBJ1-2
v_gene: TRBV13
d_gene: TRBD1
abundance: few
CDR3aa: CASSSRQGIVSYTF
CDR3nt: TGTGCCAGCAGCTCGCGACAGGGTATTGTTAGCTACACCTTC

j_gene: TRBJ1-5
v_gene: TRBV28
d_gene: .
abundance: .
CDR3aa: CASSLIRGNQPQHF
CDR3nt: TGTGCCAGCAGTTTAATCAGGGGCAATCAGCCCCAGCATTTT

j_gene: TRBJ1-5
v_gene: TRBV12-3/TRBV12-4
d_gene: .
abundance: .
CDR3aa: CASSYRSRQSLNQPQHF
CDR3nt: TGTGCCAGCAGTTACCGGTCGAGGCAGTCACTTAATCAGCCCCAGCATTTT

j_gene: TRBJ2-7
v_gene: TRBV20-1
d_gene: TRBD2
abundance: few
CDR3aa: CSARLAAFGEQYF
CDR3nt: TGCAGTGCTAGGCTAGCGGCCTTTGGGGAGCAGTACTTC

j_gene: TRBJ2-7
v_gene: TRBV7-2
d_gene: .
abundance: .
CDR3aa: CASSARTVSYEQYF
CDR3nt: TGTGCCAGCAGCGCCAGGACGGTCTCCTACGAGCAGTACTTC

j_gene: TRBJ1-2
v_gene: TRBV29-1
d_gene: .
abundance: few
CDR3aa: CSVDKKAGLDYGYTF
CDR3nt: TGCAGCGTTGATAAGAAAGCAGGGCTTGACTATGGCTACACCTTC

j_gene: TRBJ2-1
v_gene: TRBV20-1
d_gene: .
abundance: .
CDR3aa: CSAWTRANEQFF
CDR3nt: TGCAGTGCTTGGACGAGGGCGAATGAGCAGTTCTTC

j_gene: TRBJ1-6
v_gene: TRBV20-1
d_gene: .
abundance: .
CDR3aa: CSAGERTYNSPLHF
CDR3nt: TGCAGTGCGGGGGAGAGGACCTATAATTCACCCCTCCACTTT

j_gene: TRBJ1-2
v_gene: TRBV20-1
d_gene: .
abundance: few
CDR3aa: CSVRRLNYGYTF
CDR3nt: TGCAGTGTCAGACGGTTAAACTATGGCTACACCTTC

j_gene: TRBJ2-6
v_gene: TRBV28
d_gene: .
abundance: .
CDR3aa: CASRKTVSGANVLTF
CDR3nt: TGTGCCAGCAGAAAGACAGTCTCTGGGGCCAACGTCCTGACTTTC

j_gene: TRBJ2-1
v_gene: TRBV4-2
d_gene: .
abundance: .
CDR3aa: CASSQARARGKEQFF
CDR3nt: TGTGCCAGCAGCCAAGCGCGGGCAAGGGGTAAAGAGCAGTTCTTC

j_gene: TRBJ1-4
v_gene: TRBV5-1
d_gene: TRBD1
abundance: .
CDR3aa: CASSLEGAVNEKLFF
CDR3nt: TGCGCCAGCAGCTTGGAGGGGGCCGTTAATGAAAAACTGTTTTTT

j_gene: TRBJ2-5
v_gene: TRBV6-6
d_gene: .
abundance: once
CDR3aa: CASSYSLSGQETQYF
CDR3nt: TGTGCCAGCAGTTACTCGCTTAGCGGCCAGGAGACCCAGTACTTC

j_gene: TRBJ2-4
v_gene: TRBV25-1
d_gene: TRBD2
abundance: few
CDR3aa: CASSPEGLVGNIQYF
CDR3nt: TGTGCCAGCAGTCCTGAGGGACTAGTAGGAAACATTCAGTACTTC

j_gene: TRBJ1-1
v_gene: TRBV2
d_gene: TRBD1
abundance: .
CDR3aa: CASSANRGTAEAFF
CDR3nt: TGTGCCAGCAGTGCCAACAGGGGGACGGCTGAAGCTTTCTTT

j_gene: TRBJ2-5
v_gene: TRBV7-2
d_gene: .
abundance: .
CDR3aa: CASSRWGSRIQETQYF
CDR3nt: TGTGCCAGCAGCCGGTGGGGCTCCAGGATCCAAGAGACCCAGTACTTC

j_gene: TRBJ2-4
v_gene: TRBV5-1
d_gene: .
abundance: many
CDR3aa: CASSLGGPENIQYF
CDR3nt: TGCGCCAGCAGCTTGGGGGGGCCTGAAAACATTCAGTACTTC

j_gene: TRBJ2-1
v_gene: TRBV7-2
d_gene: TRBD2
abundance: .
CDR3aa: CASNLLTRSGRVNEQFF
CDR3nt: TGTGCCAGCAACTTACTTACTAGGAGCGGGAGGGTCAATGAGCAGTTCTTC